This TCR beta chain was sequenced in a study of blood T cell repertoires in COVID-19. Study-level information: Italy, Spain and the United States were the sources of the convalescent and acute COVID-19 samples.

Per the study methods: Reference gene primer amplification gave estimated nucleated cell counts. Clones were sequenced by immunoSEQ multiplex PCR, and TCRdb holds only the in-frame ones, with some missing. V, J and clone size are those of that table, while D and trimming were read from the DNA. The table lists about 200,000 clones, about 90% of them singletons. This CDR3 spans 15 amino acids. Germline V gene data show CDR1 as SNHLY and CDR2 as FYNNEI. J gave up 4 bases and V 2 bases, and 4 bases lay outside the gene matches. This clone was picked up one time. The V call is TRBV2, the J call TRBJ1-5, with TRBD1 identical over 8 bases. This TCR derives from a man aged 55-75 years with active or convalescent COVID-19. The sequencing input was peripheral blood. The CDR3 spells CASSEQTGENQPQHF. The CDR3 DNA follows: TGTGCCAGCAGTGAACAGACAGGGGAGAATCAGCCCCAGCATTTT.